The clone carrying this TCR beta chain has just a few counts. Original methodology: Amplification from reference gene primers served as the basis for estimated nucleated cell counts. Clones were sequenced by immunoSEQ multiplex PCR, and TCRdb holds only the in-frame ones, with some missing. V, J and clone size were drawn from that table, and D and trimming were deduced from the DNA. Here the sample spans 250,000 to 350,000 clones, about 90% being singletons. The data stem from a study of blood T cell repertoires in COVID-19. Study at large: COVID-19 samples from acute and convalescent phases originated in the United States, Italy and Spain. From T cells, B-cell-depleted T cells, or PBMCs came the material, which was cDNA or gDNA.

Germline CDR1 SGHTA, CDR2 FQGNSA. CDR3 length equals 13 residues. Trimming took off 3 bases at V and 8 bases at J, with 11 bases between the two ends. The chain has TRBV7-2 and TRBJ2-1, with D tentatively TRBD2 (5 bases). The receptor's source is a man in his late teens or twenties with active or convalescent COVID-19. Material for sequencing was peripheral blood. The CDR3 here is CASSFMGSDEQFF. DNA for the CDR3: TGTGCCAGCAGCTTTATGGGGAGCGATGAGCAGTTCTTC.